Each of the 17 T cell receptor beta chains below was sequenced from the same sample in a study of graft-versus-host responses after intestinal transplantation. Their specific antigens are unknown. TCRdb's copy holds only in-frame clones and misses some; the assay was immunoSEQ multiplex PCR. The sample includes about 130,000 clones, more than 90% of them seen just once. This sample comprised unstimulated CD4+ T cells sorted from spleen or lymph node cells, obtained before intestinal transplant. These TCRs come from a human donor who received an intestinal transplant.

The chain couples TRBV5-1 to TRBJ2-1; D gene unclear. This CDR3 region has 14 residues. V was clipped by 0 bases and J by 5 bases, with 9 bases between them. In germline, CDR1 is SGHRS, CDR2 YFSETQ. The DNA for the CDR3 is TGCGCCAGCAGCTTGGAGGCTAACCACAATGAGCAGTTCTTC. Its translation is CASSLEANHNEQFF.

This chain links TRBV5-1 with TRBJ1-4; TRBD1 matches at 8 bases. The CDR3 sequence is 14 residues long. Germline V gene lookup returns CDR1 SGHRS and CDR2 YFSETQ. V lost 5 bases to trimming and J lost 3 bases; unmatched junction nucleotides: 3. CDR3 sequence (DNA): TGCGCCAGCAGTACAGGGGGGGCTAATGAAAAACTGTTTTTT. Protein product: CASSTGGANEKLFF.

The chain is built from TRBV7-3 and TRBJ2-2; the D gene is possibly TRBD2 (6 bases). The CDR3 length is 15 residues. V was clipped by 3 bases and J by 5 bases, with 13 bases between them. Germline CDR1 SGHTA, CDR2 FQGTGA. The CDR3 nucleotides are TGTGCCAGCAGCTTCTGGGGCGGGGTAACCGGGGAGCTGTTTTTT. It translates to CASSFWGGVTGELFF.

The chain links TRBV2 to TRBJ2-5; 8 positions match TRBD2. Trimming removed 7 bases from V and 3 bases from J; junction bases left unmatched: 10. This CDR3 comprises 15 residues. Germline CDR1 and CDR2: SNHLY and FYNNEI. CDR3: CASTLSGGGKETQYF. DNA of the CDR3: TGTGCCAGCACCCTTTCGGGGGGGGGCAAAGAGACCCAGTACTTC. The full variable domain, rest sourced from reference TRBV2 and TRBJ2-5, is EPEVTQTPSHQVTQMGQEVILRCVPISNHLYFYWYRQILGQKVEFLVSFYNNEISEKSEIFDDQFSVERPDGSNFTLKIRSTKLEDSAMYFCASTLSGGGKETQYFGPGTRLLVL.

Worth noting for this clone: The same CDR3 arises from other DNA sequences in this sample as well. This chain connects TRBV18 to TRBJ1-2; 7 bases match TRBD1. Trimming took 2 bases from V and 3 from J; bases not matched to a gene: 0. CDR3 length equals 13 residues. CDR1 and CDR2 from the germline V gene are KGHSH and LQKENI. CDR3 region: CASSPDRDYGYTF. Written as DNA, the CDR3 is TGTGCCAGCTCACCAGACAGGGACTATGGCTACACCTTC.

This clone appeared a single time. V and J are TRBV6-1 and TRBJ1-5, with D unresolved. In germline, CDR1 is MNHNS, CDR2 SASEGT. V lost 8 bases and J lost 2, with 10 bases in between. This CDR3 is 13 amino acids long. The CDR3 loop reads CASGEDGNQPQHF. The DNA for the CDR3 is TGTGCCAGCGGGGAGGATGGCAATCAGCCCCAGCATTTT.

This clone appeared once. The V and J genes are TRBV6-6 and TRBJ1-6; D is unclear. CDR1 and CDR2 from the germline V gene are MNHNY and SVGAGI (reference sequence). V was pared by 7 bases and J by 0 bases, with 13 bases between. The CDR3 loop spans 16 amino acids. In DNA form, the CDR3 reads TGTGCCAGCACCAACGACGGGAGCTCCTATAATTCACCCCTCCACTTT. This gives the protein CASTNDGSSYNSPLHF.

The chain couples TRBV30 to TRBJ1-6, with D unresolved. This CDR3 has 15 residues. With 0 bases removed from V and 1 base from J, the gap between germline ends came to 7 bases. Germline V gene data show CDR1 as GTSNPN and CDR2 as SVGIG (reference sequence). The DNA for the CDR3 is TGTGCCTGGAGTGTCTGGGGATCCTATAATTCACCCCTCCACTTT. Its protein product is CAWSVWGSYNSPLHF.

This clone was seen a handful of times. The rearrangement links TRBV7-9 to TRBJ1-6; perhaps TRBD1 as D (6 bases). V lost 1 base, J lost 14 bases, and 21 bases lay in between. The CDR3 totals 16 residues. Germline V gene sequence: CDR1 SEHNR, CDR2 FQNEAQ (reference sequence). DNA for the CDR3: TGTGCCAGCAGCTTAGGCGGGATTCGGGACACAGCTTCCCTCCACTTT. Translating gives CASSLGGIRDTASLHF.

The chain has TRBV7-6 and TRBJ2-3; possible D gene TRBD1, 6 bases. V was pared by 0 bases and J by 9 bases, with 10 bases between. The germline V gene encodes CDR1 SGHVS and CDR2 FNYEAQ. The CDR3 is 13 amino acids. The DNA for the CDR3 is TGTGCCAGCAGCTTAGCCTTTACAGGGACGCAGTATTTT. Protein sequence: CASSLAFTGTQYF.

This clone has just one count. The chain links TRBV9 to TRBJ2-1; 10 nucleotides line up with TRBD2. This CDR3 contains 16 residues. J gave up 9 bases and V 0 bases, and 9 bases lay outside the gene matches. The V gene's germline CDR1 is SGDLS and CDR2 YYNGEE. The CDR3 DNA is TGTGCCAGCAGCGTAGTGTCTAGCGGGGGTCCAGGTGAGCAGTTCTTC. Its translation: CASSVVSSGGPGEQFF. The full variable domain, in which reference TRBV9 and TRBJ2-1 provide the parts outside the CDR3, is DSGVTQTPKHLITATGQRVTLRCSPRSGDLSVYWYQQSLDQGLQFLIQYYNGEERAKGNILERFSAQQFPDLHSELNLSSLELGDSALYFCASSVVSSGGPGEQFFGPGTRLTVL.

This chain uses TRBV5-6 with TRBJ1-5, with D unresolved. Trimming stripped 0 bases from V and 4 bases from J, with 5 bases between. Per the germline V gene, CDR1 is SGHDT and CDR2 is YYEEEE. The CDR3 runs to 13 residues. CDR3 amino acids: CASSLGENQPQHF. The CDR3 bases are TGTGCCAGCAGCTTGGGGGAGAATCAGCCCCAGCATTTT. Full variable domain (remainder filled in from reference TRBV5-6 and TRBJ1-5): DAGVTQSPTHLIKTRGQQVTLRCSPKSGHDTVSWYQQALGQGPQFIFQYYEEEERQRGNFPDRFSGHQFPNYSSELNVNALLLGDSALYLCASSLGENQPQHFGDGTRLSIL.

The chain carries TRBV9 and TRBJ2-5; 13 nucleotides align to TRBD2. There are 16 residues in the CDR3. The V and J ends lost 4 bases and 5 bases, in that order; junction bases with no gene match: 8. Germline V CDR1 and CDR2: SGDLS, YYNGEE. CDR3 protein: CASSPRLAGGWETQYF. The CDR3, as DNA: TGTGCCAGCAGCCCAAGACTAGCGGGGGGCTGGGAGACCCAGTACTTC.

This chain joins TRBV5-6 and TRBJ1-1, with 7 bases matching TRBD1. Per germline, CDR1 SGHDT and CDR2 YYEEEE. The CDR3 is 13 residues long. V was clipped by 4 bases and J by 10 bases; unmatched bases: 10. CDR3 sequence reads: CASSQSGGWLAFF. CDR3 DNA sequence: TGTGCCAGCAGCCAGTCAGGGGGATGGTTAGCTTTCTTT.

V is TRBV2 and J is TRBJ2-7, with no clear D. The CDR3 totals 15 residues. CDR1 is SNHLY and CDR2 is FYNNEI in the germline V gene. V lost 1 base to trimming and J lost 2 bases, with 12 bases between them. In DNA form, the CDR3 reads TGTGCCAGCAGTGAAGAGATCTCAGGCCCCTACGAGCAGTACTTC. It is translated as CASSEEISGPYEQYF.

The chain employs TRBV7-9 and TRBJ1-1; 10 bases are a match to TRBD1. Germline-derived CDR1 and CDR2 are SEHNR and FQNEAQ (reference sequence). J was trimmed by 5 bases and V by 6 bases; bases with no gene match: 6. The CDR3 sequence is 14 residues long. The CDR3 DNA is TGTGCCAGCAGTGAGACAGGGGGCTGGACTGAAGCTTTCTTT. Protein product: CASSETGGWTEAFF.

The rearrangement uses TRBV7-9 and TRBJ1-4, with D unclear. The ends were cut back, 2 bases at V and 8 bases at J, with 12 bases in the middle. Germline V gene sequence: CDR1 SEHNR, CDR2 FQNEAQ (reference sequence). CDR3 length: 14 residues. The CDR3 here is CASSLSARVEKLFF. CDR3 nucleotides: TGTGCCAGCAGCTTATCAGCGAGGGTCGAAAAACTGTTTTTT.